Sequencing of this T cell receptor (beta chain) was carried out in a study of CD4 T cells in relation to SARS-CoV-2 and coronaviruses. General study findings and limits: Monoreactive clones expanded significantly more to SARS-CoV-2 than crossreactive clones did.

Before the COVID-19 pandemic, during about 2011-2019, CD4+ T cells were taken from unexposed donors. After around nine days of culture, CD4+ T cells were isolated. Turning to this clone: Its target is not known.

Repertoires were generated with immunoSEQ multiplex PCR, while TCRdb's copy carries only in-frame clones and drops some. The sample lists 15,000 to 17,000 clones, roughly 80% seen once, with about 30% in the top ten. Material: CD4+ T cells from PBMCs, cultured in vitro. The receptor was isolated from a human donor in good health.

The CDR3 is CATSDTTREAHTGELFF. CDR3 nucleotide sequence: TGTGCCACCAGTGATACCACCCGAGAGGCTCACACCGGGGAGCTGTTTTTT. The chain joins TRBV24-1 to TRBJ2-2; no definite D call. V lost 3 bases and J 3 bases, leaving 16 bases between the germline ends. The CDR3 is 17 amino acids. The germline V gene encodes CDR1 KGHDR and CDR2 SFDVKD.